This is a list of T cell receptor beta chains from one sample in a study of neoadjuvant anti-PD-1 for oral cavity cancer. Only in-frame clones appear in the TCRdb table, and some are missing; sequencing was by immunoSEQ multiplex PCR. The sample lists more than 10,000 clones; around 66% were seen once. The sequencing here drew on PBMCs, taken before nivolumab (anti-PD-1) treatment. These receptors came from a person aged 35-80 years with oral cavity squamous cell carcinoma. Each CDR3 is given with its conserved first and last residue. D genes are given only for firm matches. Size tells how often a clone was seen (once, few, many) or the class of an expanded clone, and some rows leave it out.

D: NA
size: NA
J: TRBJ2-7
V: TRBV21-1
CDR3: CAGDGTEVVPYEQYF
DNA: TGTGCCGGCGATGGGACCGAGGTAGTTCCCTACGAGCAGTACTTC

D: NA
size: NA
J: TRBJ1-1
V: TRBV6-1
CDR3: CASIGATVNTEAFF
DNA: TGTGCCAGCATTGGGGCCACTGTGAACACTGAAGCTTTCTTT

D: TRBD1
size: once
J: TRBJ1-4
V: TRBV5-1
CDR3: CASSPTGGNEKLFF
DNA: TGCGCCAGCAGCCCGACAGGGGGCAATGAAAAACTGTTTTTT

D: NA
size: NA
J: TRBJ1-5
V: TRBV5-5
CDR3: CASSLETGQPQHF
DNA: TGTGCCAGCAGCTTGGAGACAGGCCAGCCCCAGCATTTT

D: NA
size: once
J: TRBJ2-1
V: TRBV27
CDR3: CASSPQALRENEQFF
DNA: TGTGCCAGCAGCCCACAGGCCCTCCGGGAGAATGAGCAGTTCTTC

D: TRBD2
size: NA
J: TRBJ2-7
V: TRBV4-2
CDR3: CASSQSSGVAYEQYF
DNA: TGTGCCAGCAGCCAGTCCAGCGGGGTAGCCTACGAGCAGTACTTC

D: TRBD1
size: few
J: TRBJ1-6
V: TRBV27
CDR3: CASSPTGFKAYNSPLHF
DNA: TGTGCCAGCAGTCCGACAGGGTTTAAGGCTTATAATTCACCCCTCCACTTT

D: NA
size: NA
J: TRBJ2-5
V: TRBV6-6
CDR3: CASGEETQYF
DNA: TGTGCCAGCGGGGAAGAGACCCAGTACTTC

D: TRBD1
size: NA
J: TRBJ2-1
V: TRBV5-1
CDR3: CASSTRTGNSYNEQFF
DNA: TGCGCCAGCAGCACTCGGACAGGGAACTCCTACAATGAGCAGTTCTTC

D: NA
size: NA
J: TRBJ1-4
V: TRBV5-5
CDR3: CASTPSRGLFF
DNA: TGTGCCAGCACGCCTTCCCGGGGACTGTTTTTT

D: NA
size: once
J: TRBJ2-2
V: TRBV6-5
CDR3: CASSWGDANTGELFF
DNA: TGTGCCAGCAGTTGGGGGGATGCGAACACCGGGGAGCTGTTTTTT

D: TRBD1
size: NA
J: TRBJ1-2
V: TRBV5-6
CDR3: CASSIPRTGNGYTF
DNA: TGTGCCAGCAGCATCCCTCGGACAGGGAATGGCTACACCTTC

D: NA
size: NA
J: TRBJ1-5
V: TRBV6-1
CDR3: CASSGTWDQPQHF
DNA: TGTGCCAGCAGCGGGACATGGGATCAGCCCCAGCATTTT

D: NA
size: once
J: TRBJ1-1
V: TRBV11-2
CDR3: CASSLDSAGLGAFF
DNA: TGTGCCAGCAGCTTAGATTCAGCAGGCTTGGGAGCTTTCTTT

D: NA
size: NA
J: TRBJ2-1
V: TRBV19
CDR3: CASSIGQGQQFF
DNA: TGTGCCAGTAGTATAGGGCAGGGGCAGCAGTTCTTC

D: TRBD1
size: NA
J: TRBJ1-1
V: TRBV7-9
CDR3: CASSASGTGGKTEAFF
DNA: TGTGCCAGCAGCGCCTCCGGGACAGGGGGGAAGACTGAAGCTTTCTTT

D: NA
size: NA
J: TRBJ1-1
V: TRBV2
CDR3: CASSEAGNTEAFF
DNA: TGTGCCAGCAGTGAAGCCGGGAACACTGAAGCTTTCTTT

D: TRBD1
size: NA
J: TRBJ2-2
V: TRBV5-1
CDR3: CASSLVQGARQTGELFF
DNA: TGCGCCAGCAGCTTGGTGCAGGGGGCGCGTCAGACCGGGGAGCTGTTTTTT

D: NA
size: once
J: TRBJ2-1
V: TRBV7-2
CDR3: CASSSPGIEQFF
DNA: TGTGCCAGCAGCTCCCCGGGCATTGAGCAGTTCTTC

D: NA
size: NA
J: TRBJ1-2
V: TRBV9
CDR3: CASSVGSGNYGYTF
DNA: TGTGCCAGCAGCGTAGGTTCAGGGAACTATGGCTACACCTTC

D: NA
size: few
J: TRBJ1-3
V: TRBV4-2
CDR3: CASSRTVSGNTIYF
DNA: TGTGCCAGCAGCCGGACGGTCTCTGGAAACACCATATATTTT

D: NA
size: NA
J: TRBJ2-7
V: TRBV10-1
CDR3: CASSDPGKPSYEQYF
DNA: TGCGCCAGCAGTGACCCCGGGAAACCCTCCTACGAGCAGTACTTC

D: TRBD1
size: NA
J: TRBJ1-2
V: TRBV5-6
CDR3: CASSPRRDRSYTF
DNA: TGTGCCAGCAGCCCTCGCCGGGACAGGAGCTACACCTTC

D: NA
size: once
J: TRBJ1-5
V: TRBV6-6
CDR3: CASSYSKAQPQHF
DNA: TGTGCCAGCAGTTACTCGAAGGCTCAGCCCCAGCATTTT

D: NA
size: NA
J: TRBJ2-2
V: TRBV7-2
CDR3: CASSLTVSGLKNTGELFF
DNA: TGTGCCAGCAGCTTAACGGTTTCCGGACTTAAGAACACCGGGGAGCTGTTTTTT

D: NA
size: once
J: TRBJ2-1
V: TRBV30
CDR3: CAFKLNNEQFF
DNA: TGTGCCTTCAAGCTAAACAATGAGCAGTTCTTC

D: TRBD2
size: NA
J: TRBJ2-7
V: TRBV9
CDR3: CASSPGTSGTYEQYF
DNA: TGTGCCAGCAGCCCCGGGACTAGCGGAACCTACGAGCAGTACTTC

D: TRBD2
size: once
J: TRBJ2-1
V: TRBV29-1
CDR3: CSVVVLADNEQFF
DNA: TGCAGCGTTGTTGTTCTAGCGGACAATGAGCAGTTCTTC

D: TRBD1
size: few
J: TRBJ2-2
V: TRBV6-6
CDR3: CASRDRGPGELFF
DNA: TGTGCCAGCCGGGACAGGGGGCCCGGGGAGCTGTTTTTT

D: NA
size: NA
J: TRBJ1-6
V: TRBV9
CDR3: CASSRLGSYNSPLHF
DNA: TGTGCCAGCAGCCGACTGGGATCCTATAATTCACCCCTCCACTTT

D: NA
size: NA
J: TRBJ2-6
V: TRBV28
CDR3: CASRIGGEGANVLTF
DNA: TGTGCCAGCAGAATCGGGGGAGAAGGGGCCAACGTCCTGACTTTC

D: NA
size: NA
J: TRBJ1-6
V: TRBV5-6
CDR3: CASSFVSAGGNNSPLHF
DNA: TGTGCCAGCAGCTTCGTCTCAGCGGGGGGGAATAATTCACCCCTCCACTTT

D: NA
size: few
J: TRBJ1-6
V: TRBV11-2
CDR3: CASSSPASSPLHF
DNA: TGTGCCAGCAGCTCCCCAGCAAGCTCACCCCTCCACTTT

D: NA
size: NA
J: TRBJ1-1
V: TRBV6-4
CDR3: CASSDLSTNTEAFF
DNA: TGTGCCAGCAGTGATCTCTCAACGAACACTGAAGCTTTCTTT

D: NA
size: few
J: TRBJ2-6
V: TRBV7-4
CDR3: CASSMLSSQSRANVLTF
DNA: TGTGCCAGCAGCATGCTGAGCTCACAAAGTCGGGCCAACGTCCTGACTTTC